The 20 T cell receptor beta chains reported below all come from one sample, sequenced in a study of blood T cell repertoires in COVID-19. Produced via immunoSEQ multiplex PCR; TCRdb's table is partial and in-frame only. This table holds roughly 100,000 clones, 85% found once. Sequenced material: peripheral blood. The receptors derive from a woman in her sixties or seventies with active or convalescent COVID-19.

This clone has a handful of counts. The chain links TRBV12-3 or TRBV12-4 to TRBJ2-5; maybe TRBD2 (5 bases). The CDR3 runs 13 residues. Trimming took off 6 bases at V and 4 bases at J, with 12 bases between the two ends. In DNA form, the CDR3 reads TGTGCCAGCAGCTCCGGGATGGTAGAGACCCAGTACTTC. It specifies CASSSGMVETQYF.

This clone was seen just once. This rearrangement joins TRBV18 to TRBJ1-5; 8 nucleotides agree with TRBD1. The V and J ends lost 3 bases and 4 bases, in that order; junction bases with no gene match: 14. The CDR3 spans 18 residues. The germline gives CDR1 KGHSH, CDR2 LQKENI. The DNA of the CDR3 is TGTGCCAGCTCACCTATAGGGACAGGTACCTCATCGAATCAGCCCCAGCATTTT. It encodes CASSPIGTGTSSNQPQHF.

For the CDR3, the DNA is TGCAGTGCTAGTGGGACAATGAACACCGGGGAGCTGTTTTTT. As protein: CSASGTMNTGELFF. The chain combines TRBV20-1 with TRBJ2-2, with D perhaps TRBD1 (6 bases). V was clipped by 3 bases and J by 1 base, with 9 bases between them. Germline values: CDR1 DFQATT, CDR2 SNEGSKA (reference sequence). The CDR3 extends over 14 amino acids.

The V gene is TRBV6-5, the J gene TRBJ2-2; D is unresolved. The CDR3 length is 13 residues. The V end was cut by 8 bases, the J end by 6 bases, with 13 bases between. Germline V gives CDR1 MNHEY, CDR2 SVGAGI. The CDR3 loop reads CASGAYVSGELFF. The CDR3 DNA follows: TGTGCCAGCGGAGCTTATGTGTCCGGGGAGCTGTTTTTT.

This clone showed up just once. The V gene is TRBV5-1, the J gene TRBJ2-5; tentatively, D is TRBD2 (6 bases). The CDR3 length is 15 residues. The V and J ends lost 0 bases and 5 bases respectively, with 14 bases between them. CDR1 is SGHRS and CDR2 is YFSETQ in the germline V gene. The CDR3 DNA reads TGCGCCAGCAGCTTGGCCGACGGGAGTGGGGAGACCCAGTACTTC. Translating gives CASSLADGSGETQYF.

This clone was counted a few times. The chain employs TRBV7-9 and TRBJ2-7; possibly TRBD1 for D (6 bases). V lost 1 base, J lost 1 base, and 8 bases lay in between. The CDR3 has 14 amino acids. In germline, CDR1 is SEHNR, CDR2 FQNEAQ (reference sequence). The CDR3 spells CASSLGTASYEQYF. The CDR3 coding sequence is TGTGCCAGCAGCTTAGGGACAGCATCCTACGAGCAGTACTTC. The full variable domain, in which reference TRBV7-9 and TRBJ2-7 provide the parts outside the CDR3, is DTGVSQNPRHKITKRGQNVTFRCDPISEHNRLYWYRQTLGQGPEFLTYFQNEAQLEKSRLLSDRFSAERPKGSFSTLEIQRTEQGDSAMYLCASSLGTASYEQYFGPGTRLTVT.

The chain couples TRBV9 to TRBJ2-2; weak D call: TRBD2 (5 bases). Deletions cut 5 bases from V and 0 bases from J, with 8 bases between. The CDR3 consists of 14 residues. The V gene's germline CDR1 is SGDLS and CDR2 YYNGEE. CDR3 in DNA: TGTGCCAGCAGTCGGGGAACGAACACCGGGGAGCTGTTTTTT. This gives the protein CASSRGTNTGELFF.

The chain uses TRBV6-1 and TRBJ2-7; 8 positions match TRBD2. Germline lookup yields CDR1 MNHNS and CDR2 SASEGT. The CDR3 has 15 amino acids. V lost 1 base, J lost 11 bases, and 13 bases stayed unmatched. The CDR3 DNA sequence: TGTGCCAGCAGTGAAGGTCGGTCGGGGGGGGTCAGGGAGTACTTC. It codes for CASSEGRSGGVREYF.

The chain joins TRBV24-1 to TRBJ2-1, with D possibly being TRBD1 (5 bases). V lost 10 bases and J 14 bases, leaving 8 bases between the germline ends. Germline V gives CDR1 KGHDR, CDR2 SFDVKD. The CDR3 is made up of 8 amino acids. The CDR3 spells CATTTEFF. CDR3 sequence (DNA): TGTGCCACGACGACAGAGTTCTTC.

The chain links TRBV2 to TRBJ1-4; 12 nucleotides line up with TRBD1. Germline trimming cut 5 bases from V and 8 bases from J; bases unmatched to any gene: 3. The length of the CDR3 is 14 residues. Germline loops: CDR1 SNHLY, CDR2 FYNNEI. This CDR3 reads CASSRDRGREKLFF. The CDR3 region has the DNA TGTGCCAGCAGTCGGGACAGGGGGCGAGAAAAACTGTTTTTT.

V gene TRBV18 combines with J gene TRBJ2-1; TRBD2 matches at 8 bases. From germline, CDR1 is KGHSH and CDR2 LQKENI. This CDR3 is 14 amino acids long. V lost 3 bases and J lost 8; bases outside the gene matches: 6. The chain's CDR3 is CASSPGLVNDEQFF. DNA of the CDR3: TGTGCCAGCTCACCGGGACTAGTAAATGATGAGCAGTTCTTC.

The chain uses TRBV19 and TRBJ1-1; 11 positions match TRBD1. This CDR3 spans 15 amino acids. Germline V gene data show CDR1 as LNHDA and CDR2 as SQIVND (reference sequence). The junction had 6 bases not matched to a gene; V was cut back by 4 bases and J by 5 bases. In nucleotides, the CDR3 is TGTGCCAGTAGTACCCGGGACAGGGGGGTTACTGAAGCTTTCTTT. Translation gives CASSTRDRGVTEAFF.

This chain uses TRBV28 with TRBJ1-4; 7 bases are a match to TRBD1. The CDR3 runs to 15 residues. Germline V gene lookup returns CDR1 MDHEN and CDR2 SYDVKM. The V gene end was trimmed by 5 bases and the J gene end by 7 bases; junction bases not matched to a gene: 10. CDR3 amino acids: CASSLTGTAREKLFF. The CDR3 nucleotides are TGTGCCAGCAGTCTAACCGGGACAGCCCGTGAAAAACTGTTTTTT.

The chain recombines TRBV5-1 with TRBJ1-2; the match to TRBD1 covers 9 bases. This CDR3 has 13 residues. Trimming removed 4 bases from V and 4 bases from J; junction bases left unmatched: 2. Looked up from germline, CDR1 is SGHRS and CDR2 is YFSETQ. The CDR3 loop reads CASSIQGAYGYTF. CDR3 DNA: TGCGCCAGCAGCATACAGGGGGCCTATGGCTACACCTTC.

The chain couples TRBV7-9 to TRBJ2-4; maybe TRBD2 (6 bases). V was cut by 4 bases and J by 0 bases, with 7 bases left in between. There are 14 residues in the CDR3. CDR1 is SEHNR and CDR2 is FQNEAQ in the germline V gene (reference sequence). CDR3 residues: CASSWGLAKNIQYF. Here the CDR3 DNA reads TGTGCCAGCAGCTGGGGACTAGCCAAAAACATTCAGTACTTC.

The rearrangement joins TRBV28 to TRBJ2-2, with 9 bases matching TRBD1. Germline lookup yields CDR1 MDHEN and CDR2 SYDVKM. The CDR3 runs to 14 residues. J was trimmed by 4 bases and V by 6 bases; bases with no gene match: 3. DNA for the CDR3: TGTGCCAGCAGGGGACAGGGACGCACCGGGGAGCTGTTTTTT. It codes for CASRGQGRTGELFF.

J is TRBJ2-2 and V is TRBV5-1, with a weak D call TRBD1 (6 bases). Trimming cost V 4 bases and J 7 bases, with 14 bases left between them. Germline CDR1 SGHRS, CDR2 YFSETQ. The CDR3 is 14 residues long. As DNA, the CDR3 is TGCGCCAGCAGCGATCTAACAGGGAACGGGGAGCTGTTTTTT. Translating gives CASSDLTGNGELFF.

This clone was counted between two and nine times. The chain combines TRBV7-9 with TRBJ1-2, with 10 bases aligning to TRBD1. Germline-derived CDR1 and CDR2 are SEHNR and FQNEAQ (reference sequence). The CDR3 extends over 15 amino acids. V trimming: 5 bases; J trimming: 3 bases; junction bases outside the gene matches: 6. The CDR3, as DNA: TGTGCCAGCAGCCTCGGGACAGGGGAGGACTATGGCTACACCTTC. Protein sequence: CASSLGTGEDYGYTF.

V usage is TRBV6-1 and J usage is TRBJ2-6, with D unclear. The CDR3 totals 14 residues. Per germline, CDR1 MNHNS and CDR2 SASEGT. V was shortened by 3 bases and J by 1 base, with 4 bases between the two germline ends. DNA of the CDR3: TGTGCCAGCAGTGACAGGTCTGGGGCCAACGTCCTGACTTTC. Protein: CASSDRSGANVLTF.

This chain's CDR3 is CASTGDADTQYF. DNA for the CDR3: TGTGCCAGCACAGGGGACGCAGATACGCAGTATTTT. This sequence joins TRBV2 and TRBJ2-3, with a weak D call TRBD1 (6 bases). Trimming removed 7 bases from V and 4 bases from J, with 9 bases in between. The germline V gene encodes CDR1 SNHLY and CDR2 FYNNEI. This CDR3 region has 12 residues. The full variable domain, rest sourced from reference TRBV2 and TRBJ2-3, is EPEVTQTPSHQVTQMGQEVILRCVPISNHLYFYWYRQILGQKVEFLVSFYNNEISEKSEIFDDQFSVERPDGSNFTLKIRSTKLEDSAMYFCASTGDADTQYFGPGTRLTVL.